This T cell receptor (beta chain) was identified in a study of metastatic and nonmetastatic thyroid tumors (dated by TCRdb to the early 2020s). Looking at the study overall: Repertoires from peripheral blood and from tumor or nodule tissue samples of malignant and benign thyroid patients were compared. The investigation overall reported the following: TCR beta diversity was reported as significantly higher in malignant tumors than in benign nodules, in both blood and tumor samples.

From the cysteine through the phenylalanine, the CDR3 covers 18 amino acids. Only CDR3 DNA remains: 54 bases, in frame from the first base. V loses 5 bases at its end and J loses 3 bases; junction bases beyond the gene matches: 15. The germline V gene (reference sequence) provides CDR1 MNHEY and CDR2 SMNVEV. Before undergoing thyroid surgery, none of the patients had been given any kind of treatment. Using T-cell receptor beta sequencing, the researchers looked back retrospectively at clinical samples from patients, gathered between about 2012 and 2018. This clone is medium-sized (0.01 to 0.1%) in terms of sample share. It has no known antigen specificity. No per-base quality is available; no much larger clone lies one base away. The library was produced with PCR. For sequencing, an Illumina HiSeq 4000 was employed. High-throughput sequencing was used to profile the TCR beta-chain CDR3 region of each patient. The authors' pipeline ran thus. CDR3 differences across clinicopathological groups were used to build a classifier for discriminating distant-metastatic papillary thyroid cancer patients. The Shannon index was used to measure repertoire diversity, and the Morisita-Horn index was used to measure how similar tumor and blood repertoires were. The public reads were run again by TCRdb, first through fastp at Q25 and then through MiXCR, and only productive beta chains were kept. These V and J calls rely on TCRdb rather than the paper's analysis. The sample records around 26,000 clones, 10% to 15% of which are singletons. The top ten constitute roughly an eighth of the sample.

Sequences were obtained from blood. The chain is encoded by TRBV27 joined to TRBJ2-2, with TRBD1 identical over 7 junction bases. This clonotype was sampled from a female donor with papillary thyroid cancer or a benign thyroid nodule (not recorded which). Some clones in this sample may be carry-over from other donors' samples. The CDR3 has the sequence CASSPTPDRVEYTGELFF. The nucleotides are TGTGCCAGCAGTCCAACACCCGACAGGGTAGAGTACACCGGGGAGCTGTTTTTT.